Below are 7 T cell receptor beta chains sequenced from a single sample in a study of shared clonotypes between healthy human individuals. Assay used: immunoSEQ multiplex PCR; TCRdb lists only in-frame clones, some missing. Among roughly 700,000 clones listed, over 65% were seen once. Material for sequencing was memory CD4+ T cells sorted from blood. Subset in this sample: CD45RA-negative fraction. All receptors derive from a woman aged 25-40 years in good health.

There are a few counts of this clone. The chain has TRBV25-1 and TRBJ2-7; tentatively, D is TRBD2 (5 bases). Germline V gene data show CDR1 as MGHDK and CDR2 as SYGVNS. The V end was cut by 1 base, the J end by 0 bases, with 10 bases between. This CDR3 region has 15 residues. In DNA form, the CDR3 reads TGTGCCAGCAGTGAATCTAGCAGGAGCTCCTACGAGCAGTACTTC. Translated, it gives CASSESSRSSYEQYF.

CDR3 region: CATSREIVVGEQYF. The CDR3 DNA follows: TGTGCCACCAGCAGAGAAATTGTTGTTGGCGAGCAGTACTTC. V usage is TRBV15 and J usage is TRBJ2-7; D gene ambiguous. Germline V CDR1 and CDR2: LNHNV, YYDKDF (reference sequence). The CDR3 loop spans 14 amino acids. The V end lost 0 bases, the J end lost 6 bases, and 12 bases lay between the germline ends.

V gene TRBV27 combines with J gene TRBJ2-1; 9 bases map to TRBD1. The CDR3 spans 17 residues. Germline loops: CDR1 MNHEY, CDR2 SMNVEV (reference sequence). V lost 6 bases to trimming and J lost 2 bases; unmatched junction nucleotides: 11. The CDR3 DNA reads as TGTGCCAGCAGCTTACAGGGGACAGGGAAGACCTACAATGAGCAGTTCTTC. Protein sequence: CASSLQGTGKTYNEQFF.

The genes are TRBV12-5 and TRBJ1-1, with D maybe TRBD1 (5 bases). This CDR3 is built from 15 residues. With 8 bases removed from V and 1 base from J, the gap between germline ends came to 17 bases. Germline-derived CDR1 and CDR2 are LGHNT and FRNRAP. The CDR3 loop reads CASPRCGAWNTEAFF. The CDR3 DNA reads TGTGCTAGTCCACGATGCGGGGCCTGGAACACTGAAGCTTTCTTT.

The chain employs TRBV19 and TRBJ1-2, with a weak D call TRBD1 (6 bases). V lost 6 bases to trimming and J lost 5 bases, with 22 bases between them. The CDR3 loop spans 16 amino acids. Germline CDR1 LNHDA, CDR2 SQIVND (reference sequence). For the CDR3, the DNA is TGTGCCAGTAGCCGAGGACAGAGGGAGGCCTTATATGGCTACACCTTC. Encoded protein: CASSRGQREALYGYTF. The variable domain in full, with the rest retrieved from reference TRBV19 and TRBJ1-2, is DGGITQSPKYLFRKEGQNVTLSCEQNLNHDAMYWYRQDPGQGLRLIYYSQIVNDFQKGDIAEGYSVSREKKESFPLTVTSAQKNPTAFYLCASSRGQREALYGYTFGSGTRLTVV.

The DNA of the CDR3 is TGTGCCAGCAGCACGACTAGTAGGGCCAATGAGCAGTTCTTC. It specifies CASSTTSRANEQFF. V usage is TRBV28 and J usage is TRBJ2-1, with a possible D match to TRBD2 (6 bases). The CDR3 is 14 residues long. CDR1 MDHEN and CDR2 SYDVKM come from the germline V gene. V lost 6 bases to trimming and J lost 6 bases, with 15 bases between them.

The rearrangement joins TRBV5-8 to TRBJ2-1; a weak D match, TRBD2 (5 bases). Trimming shortened V by 3 bases and J by 10 bases, and 26 bases separated the two germline ends. CDR1 and CDR2 (germline): SGHTS, YDEGEE. CDR3 size: 17 residues. The CDR3 DNA follows: TGTGCCAGCAGCTCCAACCACCTTTCGACGGTTTCGGGGGAGCAGTTCTTC. Amino acid sequence: CASSSNHLSTVSGEQFF.